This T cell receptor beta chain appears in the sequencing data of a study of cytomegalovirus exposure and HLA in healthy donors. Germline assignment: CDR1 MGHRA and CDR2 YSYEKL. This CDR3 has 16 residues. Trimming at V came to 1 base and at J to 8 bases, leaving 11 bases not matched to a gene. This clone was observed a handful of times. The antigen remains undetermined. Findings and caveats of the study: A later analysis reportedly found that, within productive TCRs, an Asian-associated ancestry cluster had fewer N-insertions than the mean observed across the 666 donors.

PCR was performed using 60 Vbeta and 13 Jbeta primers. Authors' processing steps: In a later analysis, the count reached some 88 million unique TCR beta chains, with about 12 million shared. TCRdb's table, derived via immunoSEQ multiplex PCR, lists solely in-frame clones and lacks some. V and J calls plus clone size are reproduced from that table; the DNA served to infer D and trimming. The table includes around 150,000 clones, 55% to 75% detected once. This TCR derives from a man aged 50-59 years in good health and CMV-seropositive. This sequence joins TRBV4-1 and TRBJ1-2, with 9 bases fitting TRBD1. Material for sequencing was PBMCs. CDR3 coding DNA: TGCGCCAGCAGCCAAGCTGGACAGGGGAGTTTGGGGGGCTACACCTTC. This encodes CASSQAGQGSLGGYTF.